The source of this T cell receptor (beta chain) is a study of T cells in localized non-small cell lung cancer. The study's findings and limits: Appearances in adjacent lung were noted for a median 57 of the top 100 tumor clones. Because only a single region of the tumor was sequenced, heterogeneity remains possible. Uninvolved adjacent lung showed the highest T cell clonality, exceeding tumor.

This CDR3 has 12 amino acids. Germline assignment: CDR1 MNHNS and CDR2 SASEGT. Trimming pared 2 bases from V and 4 bases from J, leaving 5 bases between. Libraries were prepared by immunoSEQ multiplex PCR; TCRdb keeps only in-frame clonotypes and omits some of them. Of 45,000 to 55,000 clones in the sample, 77% were seen once. With respect to this clone: Its matching antigen is unknown.

The sequence was obtained from a man aged 35-69 years with stage I squamous cell lung carcinoma. The chain is built from TRBV6-1 and TRBJ1-2; D remains unclear. This material consisted of peripheral blood, taken before any cancer treatment. CDR3 protein: CASSERLYGYTF. For the CDR3, the DNA is TGTGCCAGCAGTGAACGTCTCTATGGCTACACCTTC.